The 8 T cell receptor beta chains listed next were all sequenced from one sample in a study of T-cell reconstitution after alpha-beta-depleted transplantation in children. Unique molecular identifiers were incorporated into the prepared TCRbeta library. Each CDR3 protein is one row after TCRdb ran MiXCR on the PCR reads. The table records hundreds of thousands of distinct CDR3 sequences, roughly 23% of them present only once. Here the sequenced sample was PBMCs, mostly from graft donor cells, taken 360 days after TCRalphabeta/CD19-depleted stem cell transplant. Receptors originate from a boy under two years old who had a stem cell transplant for acute myeloid leukemia, so the T cells may come from the graft donor.

The chain couples TRBV5-4 to TRBJ2-2; D is unclear. V was trimmed by 1 base and J by 1 base, leaving 11 bases between them. The CDR3 sequence is 16 residues long. The germline V gene has CDR1 SGHNT and CDR2 YYREEE (reference sequence). In DNA form, the CDR3 reads TGTGCCAGCAGCTTGAATTGGAAGGAGAACACCGGGGAGCTGTTTTTT. Amino acid sequence: CASSLNWKENTGELFF. The whole variable domain, remainder taken from reference TRBV5-4 and TRBJ2-2, is ETGVTQSPTHLIKTRGQQVTLRCSSQSGHNTVSWYQQALGQGPQFIFQYYREEENGRGNFPPRFSGLQFPNYSSELNVNALELDDSALYLCASSLNWKENTGELFFGEGSRLTVL.

In its sample, this clonotype was seen many times. V usage is TRBV6-2 or TRBV6-3 and J usage is TRBJ2-3; 12 bases match TRBD2. CDR1 is MNHEY and CDR2 is SVGEGT in the germline V gene. The CDR3 has 15 residues. V shed 6 bases and J 6 bases; nucleotides not matched to a gene: 7. In DNA, the CDR3 is TGTGCCAGCAGATGGACTAGCGGGGCCCCCGATACGCAGTATTTT. This translates into CASRWTSGAPDTQYF.

The chain links TRBV15 to TRBJ2-1; TRBD2 matches at 13 bases. Germline-derived CDR1 and CDR2 are LNHNV and YYDKDF (reference sequence). The CDR3 length is 18 residues. The V segment lost 3 bases and the J segment 3 bases; nucleotides outside the gene matches: 8. This chain's CDR3 is CATSRGDGLAGDYNEQFF. The CDR3 DNA is TGTGCCACCAGCAGGGGGGACGGACTAGCGGGGGACTACAATGAGCAGTTCTTC.

This clonotype was found a few times. This chain joins TRBV10-1 and TRBJ2-1; either TRBD1 or TRBD2 may supply D (6 bases each). Trimming took off 4 bases at V and 7 bases at J, with 20 bases between the two ends. Germline V gives CDR1 WNHNN, CDR2 SYGVQD (reference sequence). The CDR3 extends over 16 amino acids. The CDR3 sequence is CASSGRAGEVVNEQFF. The CDR3 region has the DNA TGCGCCAGCAGTGGGAGGGCAGGGGAGGTGGTAAATGAGCAGTTCTTC.

In this sample, this clonotype turned up a few times. V gene TRBV20-1 combines with J gene TRBJ2-5; 15 bases are a match to TRBD2. The CDR3 extends over 18 amino acids. Germline trimming cut 5 bases from V and 1 base from J; bases unmatched to any gene: 11. Germline V gives CDR1 DFQATT, CDR2 SNEGSKA (reference sequence). The CDR3 loop is CSAGYSGLAGGFQETQYF. In DNA, the CDR3 is TGCAGTGCTGGGTACTCGGGACTAGCGGGGGGATTCCAAGAGACCCAGTACTTC.

The CDR3 nucleotides are TGTGCCACCAGCAGAGAGGGGGGCCCAGATGCAACTAATGAAAAACTGTTTTTT. Protein: CATSREGGPDATNEKLFF. The rearrangement links TRBV15 to TRBJ1-4, with D possibly TRBD1 on 6 matching bases. CDR1 and CDR2 from the germline V gene are LNHNV and YYDKDF (reference sequence). The CDR3 covers 18 residues. The V gene lost 0 bases and the J gene lost 0 bases, with 14 bases spanning the gap.

This clonotype has more than one count but fewer than ten. V gene TRBV20-1 combines with J gene TRBJ1-3, with a possible D match to TRBD1 (6 bases). Germline CDR1 DFQATT, CDR2 SNEGSKA (reference sequence). This CDR3 is built from 14 residues. Trimming took 0 bases from V and 8 from J, leaving 14 bases between them. The CDR3 DNA reads TGCAGTGCTAGAGATCTACAGGGTGAACACACCATATATTTT. This translates into CSARDLQGEHTIYF.

The rearrangement links TRBV15 to TRBJ2-5; TRBD1 aligns across 7 bases. Trimming took 8 bases from V and 3 from J; bases not matched to a gene: 24. Germline loops: CDR1 LNHNV, CDR2 YYDKDF (reference sequence). The CDR3 is 19 residues long. The CDR3 DNA sequence: TGTGCCACCCTCCCGTCACAGGGTTGGTACAGGGGAGAGGAAGAGACCCAGTACTTC. Encoded protein: CATLPSQGWYRGEEETQYF.